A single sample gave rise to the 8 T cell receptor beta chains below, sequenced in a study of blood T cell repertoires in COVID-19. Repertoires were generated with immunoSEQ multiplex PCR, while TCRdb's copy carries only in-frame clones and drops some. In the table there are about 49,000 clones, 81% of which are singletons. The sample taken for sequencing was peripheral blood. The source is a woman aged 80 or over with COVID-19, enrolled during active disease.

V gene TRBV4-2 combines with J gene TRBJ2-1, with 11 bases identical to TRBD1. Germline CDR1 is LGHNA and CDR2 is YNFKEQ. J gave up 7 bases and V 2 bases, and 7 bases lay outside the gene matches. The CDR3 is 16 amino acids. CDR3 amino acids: CASSQTGQGARNEQFF. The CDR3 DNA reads TGTGCCAGCAGCCAAACTGGACAGGGGGCGCGGAATGAGCAGTTCTTC.

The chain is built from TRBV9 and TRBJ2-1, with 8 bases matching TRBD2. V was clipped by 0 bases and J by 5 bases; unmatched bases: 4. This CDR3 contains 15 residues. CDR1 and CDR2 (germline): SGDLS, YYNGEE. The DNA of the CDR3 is TGTGCCAGCAGCGTAGTAGCAGCGGGAGACAATGAGCAGTTCTTC. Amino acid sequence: CASSVVAAGDNEQFF.

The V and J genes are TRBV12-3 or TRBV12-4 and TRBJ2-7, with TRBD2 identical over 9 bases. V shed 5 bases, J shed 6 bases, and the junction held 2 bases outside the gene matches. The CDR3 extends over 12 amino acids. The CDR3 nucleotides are TGTGCCAGCAGTCTGGGACTAGCCGAGCAGTACTTC. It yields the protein CASSLGLAEQYF.

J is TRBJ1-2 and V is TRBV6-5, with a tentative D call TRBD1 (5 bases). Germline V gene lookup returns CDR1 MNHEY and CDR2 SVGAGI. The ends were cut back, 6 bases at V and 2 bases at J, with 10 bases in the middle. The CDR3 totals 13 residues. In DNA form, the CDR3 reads TGTGCCAGCAGGACAGAACCAAACTATGGCTACACCTTC. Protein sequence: CASRTEPNYGYTF.

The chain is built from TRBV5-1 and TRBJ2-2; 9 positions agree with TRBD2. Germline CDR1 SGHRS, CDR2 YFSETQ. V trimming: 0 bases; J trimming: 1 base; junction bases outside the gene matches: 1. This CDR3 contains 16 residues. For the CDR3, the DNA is TGCGCCAGCAGCTTGGTACTAGCGGGGAACACCGGGGAGCTGTTTTTT. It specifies CASSLVLAGNTGELFF.

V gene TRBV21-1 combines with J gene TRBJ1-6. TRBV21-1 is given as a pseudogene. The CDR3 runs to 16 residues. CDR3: CAKIGKAGNYNSPLHF. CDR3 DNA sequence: TGTGCCAAAATCGGGAAGGCGGGGAACTATAATTCACCCCTCCACTTT.

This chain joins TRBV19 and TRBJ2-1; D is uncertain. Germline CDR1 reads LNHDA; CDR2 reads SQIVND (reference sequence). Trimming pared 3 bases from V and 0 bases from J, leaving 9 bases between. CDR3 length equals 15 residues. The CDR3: CASSMSVRSYNEQFF. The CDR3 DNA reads TGTGCCAGTAGTATGAGCGTCCGCTCCTACAATGAGCAGTTCTTC.

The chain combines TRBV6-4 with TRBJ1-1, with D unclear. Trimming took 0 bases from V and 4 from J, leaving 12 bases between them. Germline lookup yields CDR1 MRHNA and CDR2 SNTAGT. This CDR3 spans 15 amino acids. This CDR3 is CASSDSSMPVTEAFF. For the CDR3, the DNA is TGTGCCAGCAGTGACTCGTCCATGCCGGTCACTGAAGCTTTCTTT.